This T cell receptor (beta chain) was obtained from a study of T cell responses to AZD1222 COVID-19 vaccine. Looking at the study overall: Pooling covered second doses at about 4 or about 12 weeks.

Broader study findings: Regions 160-218 and 743-854 held dominance among vaccine-associated CD4 TCRs, which spanned spike. Spike-specific TCR breadth and depth were elevated following two AZD1222 doses.

Comments on this clone: Its cognate antigen is unknown.

Assay used: immunoSEQ multiplex PCR; TCRdb lists only in-frame clones, some missing. Seen here are 150,000 to 200,000 clones, approximately 93% observed once, and the top ten hold approximately 3.9%. This receptor was taken from an adult in good health. This material consisted of peripheral blood, taken on day 0 of AZD1222 vaccination.

The chain's CDR3 is CASRGGDTEAFF. CDR3 nucleotide sequence: TGTGCCAGCAGGGGAGGGGACACTGAAGCTTTCTTT. The V gene is TRBV2, the J gene TRBJ1-1; D perhaps matches TRBD1 (5 bases). Germline V gives CDR1 SNHLY, CDR2 FYNNEI. V was shortened by 6 bases and J by 3 bases, with 8 bases between the two germline ends. The CDR3 spans 12 residues.